This T cell receptor (beta chain) is from a study of shared clonotypes between healthy human individuals. Notes on the study in general: An effect of sequencing depth on clonotype sharing among donors was expected.

Regarding this clone: Its target is not known.

This CDR3 has 16 amino acids. From germline, CDR1 is SGHRS and CDR2 YFSETQ. V dropped 2 bases and J dropped 6 bases, with 17 bases sitting between them. Measured with immunoSEQ multiplex PCR; TCRdb has only the in-frame clones, and not every one. The table shows about 2.3 million clones, with roughly 93% occurring only once. Healthy HIV-negative adults with no recent acute infections or vaccinations were recruited as donors. The clonotype comes from a man between 18 and 35 years old in good health. Some clones in this sample may be carry-over from other donors' samples. V is TRBV5-1 and J is TRBJ2-2, with D maybe TRBD1 (6 bases). The sequencing sample was made of naive CD4+ T cells from PBMCs. Subset: CD45RA+ positively selected. DNA of the CDR3: TGCGCCAGCAGCTTACAGGGAGCCTCTAGCCCCGGGGAGCTGTTTTTT. Its translation is CASSLQGASSPGELFF.